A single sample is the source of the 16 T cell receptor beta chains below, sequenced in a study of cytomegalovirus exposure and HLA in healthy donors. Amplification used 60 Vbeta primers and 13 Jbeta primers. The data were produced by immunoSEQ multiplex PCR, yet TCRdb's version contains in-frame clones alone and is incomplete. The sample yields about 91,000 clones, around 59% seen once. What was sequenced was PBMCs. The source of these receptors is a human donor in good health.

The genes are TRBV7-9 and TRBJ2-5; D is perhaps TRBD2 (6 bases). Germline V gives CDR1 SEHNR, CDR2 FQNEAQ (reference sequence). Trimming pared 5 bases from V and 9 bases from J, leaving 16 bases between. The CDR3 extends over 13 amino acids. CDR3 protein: CASSPGLREAQYF. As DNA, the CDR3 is TGTGCCAGCAGCCCGGGACTGAGGGAGGCCCAGTACTTC.

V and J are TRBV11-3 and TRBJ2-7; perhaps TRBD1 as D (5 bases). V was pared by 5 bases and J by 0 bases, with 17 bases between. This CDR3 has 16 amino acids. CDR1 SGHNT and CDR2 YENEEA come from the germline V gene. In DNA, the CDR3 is TGTGCCAGCAGCCCTGGACACTCCAAGGTCTCCTACGAGCAGTACTTC. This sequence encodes CASSPGHSKVSYEQYF.

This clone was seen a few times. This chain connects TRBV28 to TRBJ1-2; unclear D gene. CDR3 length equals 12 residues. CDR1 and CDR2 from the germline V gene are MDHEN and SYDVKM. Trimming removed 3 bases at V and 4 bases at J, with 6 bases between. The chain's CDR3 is CASSLPGYGYTF. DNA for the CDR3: TGTGCCAGCAGTTTGCCGGGCTATGGCTACACCTTC.

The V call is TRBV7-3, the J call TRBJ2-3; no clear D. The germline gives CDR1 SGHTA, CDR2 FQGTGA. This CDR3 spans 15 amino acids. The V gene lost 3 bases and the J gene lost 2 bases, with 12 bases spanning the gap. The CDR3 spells CASSFYPSYTDTQYF. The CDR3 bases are TGTGCCAGCAGCTTTTATCCCTCGTACACAGATACGCAGTATTTT.

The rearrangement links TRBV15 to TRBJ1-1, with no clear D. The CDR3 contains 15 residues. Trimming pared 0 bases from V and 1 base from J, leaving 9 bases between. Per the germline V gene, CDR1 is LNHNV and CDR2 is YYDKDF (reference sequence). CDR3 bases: TGTGCCACCAGCAGAGATTGGGCAGGGAACACTGAAGCTTTCTTT. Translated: CATSRDWAGNTEAFF.

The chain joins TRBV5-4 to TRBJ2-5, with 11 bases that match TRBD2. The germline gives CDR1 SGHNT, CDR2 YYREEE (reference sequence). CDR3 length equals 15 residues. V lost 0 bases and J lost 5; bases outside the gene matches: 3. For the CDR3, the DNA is TGTGCCAGCAGCTTGGCTAGCGGGGGGCAGGAGACCCAGTACTTC. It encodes CASSLASGGQETQYF.

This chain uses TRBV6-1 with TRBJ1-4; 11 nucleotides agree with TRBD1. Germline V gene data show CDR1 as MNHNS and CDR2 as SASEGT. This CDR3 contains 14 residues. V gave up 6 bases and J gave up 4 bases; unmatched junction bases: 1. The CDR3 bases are TGTGCCAGCAGGGGACAGGGGGGTAATGAAAAACTGTTTTTT. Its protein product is CASRGQGGNEKLFF.

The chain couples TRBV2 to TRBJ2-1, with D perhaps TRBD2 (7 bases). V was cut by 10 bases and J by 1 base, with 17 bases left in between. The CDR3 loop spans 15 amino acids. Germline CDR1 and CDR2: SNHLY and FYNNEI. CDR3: CAKTGGGRSYNEQFF. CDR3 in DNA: TGTGCCAAAACGGGCGGGGGCCGATCCTACAATGAGCAGTTCTTC.

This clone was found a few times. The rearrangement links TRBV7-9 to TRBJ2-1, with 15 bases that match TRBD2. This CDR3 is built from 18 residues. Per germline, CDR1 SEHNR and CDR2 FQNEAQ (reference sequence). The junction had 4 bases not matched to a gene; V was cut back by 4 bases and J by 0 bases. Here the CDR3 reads CASSSGLAGGSSYNEQFF. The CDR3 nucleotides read TGTGCCAGCAGCTCCGGACTAGCGGGGGGGAGCTCCTACAATGAGCAGTTCTTC.

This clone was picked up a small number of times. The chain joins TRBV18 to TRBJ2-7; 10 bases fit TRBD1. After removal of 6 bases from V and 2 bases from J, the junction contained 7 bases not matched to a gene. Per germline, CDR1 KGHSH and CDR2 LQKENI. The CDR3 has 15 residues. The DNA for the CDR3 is TGTGCCAGCTCTCCCCAGGACAGGGGGGCCTACGAGCAGTACTTC. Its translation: CASSPQDRGAYEQYF.

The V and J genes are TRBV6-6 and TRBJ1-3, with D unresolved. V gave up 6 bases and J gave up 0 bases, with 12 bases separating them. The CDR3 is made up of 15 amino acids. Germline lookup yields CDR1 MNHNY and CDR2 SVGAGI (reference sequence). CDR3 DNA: TGTGCCAGCAGCACCTCCCGGGGCTCTGGAAACACCATATATTTT. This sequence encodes CASSTSRGSGNTIYF.

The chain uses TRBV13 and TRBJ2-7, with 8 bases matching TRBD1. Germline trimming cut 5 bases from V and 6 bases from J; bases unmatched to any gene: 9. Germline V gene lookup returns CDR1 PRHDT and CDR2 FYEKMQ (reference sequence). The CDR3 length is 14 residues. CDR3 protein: CASSRRDRPIEQYF. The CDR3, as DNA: TGTGCCAGCAGCCGTCGGGACAGGCCGATCGAGCAGTACTTC.

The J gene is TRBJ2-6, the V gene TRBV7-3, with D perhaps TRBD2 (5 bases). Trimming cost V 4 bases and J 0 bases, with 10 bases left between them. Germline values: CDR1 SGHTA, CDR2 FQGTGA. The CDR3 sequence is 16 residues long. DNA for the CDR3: TGTGCCAGCAGCTCCGGACTGCACTCTGGGGCCAACGTCCTGACTTTC. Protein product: CASSSGLHSGANVLTF. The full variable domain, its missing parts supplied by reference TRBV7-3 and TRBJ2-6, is GAGVSQTPSNKVTEKGKYVELRCDPISGHTALYWYRQSLGQGPEFLIYFQGTGAADDSGLPNDRFFAVRPEGSVSTLKIQRTERGDSAVYLCASSSGLHSGANVLTFGAGSRLTVL.

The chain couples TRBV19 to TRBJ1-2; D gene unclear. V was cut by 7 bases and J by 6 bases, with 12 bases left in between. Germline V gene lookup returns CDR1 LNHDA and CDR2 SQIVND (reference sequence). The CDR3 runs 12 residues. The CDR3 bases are TGTGCCAGTACCGTGGACTTTGATGGCTACACCTTC. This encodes CASTVDFDGYTF.

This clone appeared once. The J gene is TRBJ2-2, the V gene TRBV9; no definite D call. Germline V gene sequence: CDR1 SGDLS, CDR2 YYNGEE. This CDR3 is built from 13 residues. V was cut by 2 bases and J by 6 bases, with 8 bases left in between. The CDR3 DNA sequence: TGTGCCAGCAGCGTCGACACCTCCGGGGAGCTGTTTTTT. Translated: CASSVDTSGELFF.

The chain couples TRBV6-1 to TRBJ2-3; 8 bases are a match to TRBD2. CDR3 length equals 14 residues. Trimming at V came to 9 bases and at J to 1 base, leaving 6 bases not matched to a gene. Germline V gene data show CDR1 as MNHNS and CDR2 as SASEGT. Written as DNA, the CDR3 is TGTGCCAGTACCCGGGGGGGCGGCACAGATACGCAGTATTTT. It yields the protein CASTRGGGTDTQYF.